The rows below give T cell receptor beta chains drawn from one sample of a study of T cells after yellow fever vaccination. MiXCR, applied by TCRdb to the 5' RACE reads, yields one record per CDR3 protein. The table includes approximately 550,000 distinct CDR3 sequences, 15% to 20% detected once. The material was PBMCs, obtained 15 days after the yellow fever booster vaccination. The receptors were sampled from a man aged 25-45 years who received the YFV17D yellow fever vaccine. Each CDR3 is given with its conserved first and last residue. Rows may omit the clone size; those that give it use once, few, many or a size class.

. TRBV7-8 CASKNTLEIAGGSLYNEQFF
. TRBV7-2 CASSSGLAGRMTQYF
few TRBV12-3/TRBV12-4 CASSPVGTTGHEQFF
many TRBV15 CATTSDGGSYNEQFF
few TRBV18 CASSPTLEPGVVQYF
few TRBV7-2 CASSLNWRATDTQYF
. TRBV4-1 CASSQVNASPLHF
few TRBV7-2 CASSLAVRSSYEQYF
. TRBV20-1 CSALGGGNEQFF
many TRBV6-5 CASSIGGGRRSGELFF
few TRBV24-1 CATSDSGTGSPGELFF
few TRBV11-2 CASSWGRGSEQYF
many TRBV27 CASSLFSGGGGRNTGELFF
. TRBV2 CASSTDARDEQFF
. TRBV11-2 CASSFSTSQNEKLFF
few TRBV18 CASSPPGRGYEQFF
few TRBV5-1 CASSLGTGGDSNQPQHF
. TRBV5-1 CASRPTSAQETQYF
few TRBV18 CASSSDTLSSYNSPLHF
few TRBV12-3/TRBV12-4 CASSGGGGPGELFF
. TRBV28 CASSSFRSSGGDTQYF